This T cell receptor (beta chain) originates from a study of blood T cells in healthy people across ages. It was with a sample-barcoded 5' primer and a J-beta primer mix that a second PCR of roughly 7 to 12 cycles was run. TCRdb reprocessed the 5' RACE reads with MiXCR, giving one entry per CDR3 protein. In the table there are over 500,000 distinct CDR3 sequences, 25% to 35% of which are singletons. Overall study results and limits: Naive CD4+ cell counts and diversity both ran higher in long-lived than in aged donors.

The V gene end was trimmed by 0 bases and the J gene end by 2 bases; junction bases not matched to a gene: 5. The CDR3 consists of 15 residues. The germline V gene encodes CDR1 DFQATT and CDR2 SNEGSKA (reference sequence). This clonotype came up a few times. Its antigen remains unknown. Another study also made use of these data, one on T cells of mothers and their children. From that paper: The people who donated were a few healthy Caucasian mothers and their six children.

The sequence was collected from a boy aged 2 to 9 in good health. The V gene is TRBV20-1, the J gene TRBJ2-3, with 7 bases matching TRBD2. Input material: blood. In nucleotides, the CDR3 is TGCAGTGCTAGAGATAAGCGGGGCCCCACAGATACGCAGTATTTT. Its protein is CSARDKRGPTDTQYF.